This record concerns one T cell receptor (beta chain) sequence. As yet, its antigen is unknown. One end of the junction does not line up with germline, which may come from a read error. The data were obtained in a study of PD-1 blockade in classical Hodgkin lymphoma. Findings of the study overall: When set against healthy donors, newly diagnosed patients were reported to show lower baseline TCR diversity. Why repertoires differed is undefined; disease activity or prior therapy possibly contributed.

Every patient was affected by relapse after autologous stem cell transplantation, while exposure to brentuximab vedotin was not uniform. The CDR3 has 14 amino acids. Germline CDR1 SGHRS, CDR2 YFSETQ. The table came from immunoSEQ multiplex PCR; TCRdb's copy has only in-frame clones and leaves some out. The table lists 35,000 to 40,000 clones, around nine tenths of them singletons. The chain recombines TRBV5-1 with TRBJ2-5, with TRBD2 matching over 7 bases. This specimen consisted of peripheral blood mononuclear cells (PBMCs), obtained before the second cycle of nivolumab. The TCR sequence derives from a human donor with classical Hodgkin lymphoma. CDR3 in amino acids: CASILGGREETQYF. The CDR3 DNA reads as TGCGCCAGCATCTTGGGCGGGAGAGAAGAGACCCAGTACTTC.